What follows are 24 T cell receptor beta chains derived from one specimen sequenced in a study of T cells after yellow fever vaccination. From the 5' RACE reads, TCRdb called clonotypes with MiXCR, one entry per CDR3 protein. The data show 450,000 to 600,000 distinct CDR3 sequences, less than 15% seen once. This material consisted of PBMCs, taken on the day of the yellow fever booster vaccination. Receptors originate from a man under 40 who received the YFV17D yellow fever vaccine.

The chain couples TRBV15 to TRBJ2-7; unclear D gene. Trimming removed 5 bases at V and 0 bases at J, with 8 bases between. The CDR3 has 13 residues. Germline V gene data show CDR1 as LNHNV and CDR2 as YYDKDF (reference sequence). CDR3 nucleotide sequence: TGTGCCACCAGCGACTGGCACTCCTACGAGCAGTACTTC. It yields the protein CATSDWHSYEQYF.

This clonotype was seen only a few times. The chain links TRBV14 to TRBJ2-2; D is uncertain. Germline loops: CDR1 SGHDN, CDR2 FVKESK. Trimming took off 4 bases at V and 3 bases at J, with 6 bases between the two ends. The CDR3 spans 13 residues. CDR3 region: CASSPKDTGELFF. As DNA, the CDR3 is TGTGCCAGCAGCCCTAAGGACACCGGGGAGCTGTTTTTT.

This clonotype was observed many times. The chain joins TRBV20-1 to TRBJ1-5, with 7 bases fitting TRBD1. This CDR3 region has 12 residues. Germline-derived CDR1 and CDR2 are DFQATT and SNEGSKA (reference sequence). J lost 4 bases, V lost 8 bases, and 5 bases had no gene match. The CDR3 DNA reads TGCAGTTCCAAACAGGGGAATCAGCCCCAGCATTTT. It is translated as CSSKQGNQPQHF.

On this clonotype: A read error may account for a junction end that differs from germline. The chain links TRBV11-1 to TRBJ2-7; 13 bases map to TRBD2. This CDR3 spans 19 amino acids. Germline V gene data show CDR1 as SGHAT and CDR2 as FQDESV (reference sequence). CDR3 nucleotide sequence: TGTGCCAGCACCTTATTCCCCCGGACTAGCGGGAGAGACGCCTACGAGCAGTACTTC. Protein: CASTLFPRTSGRDAYEQYF.

This clonotype was picked up a small number of times. V gene TRBV6-1 combines with J gene TRBJ2-3; D is unresolved. The germline gives CDR1 MNHNS, CDR2 SASEGT. V lost 2 bases, J lost 6 bases, and 9 bases lay in between. The CDR3 is made up of 13 amino acids. The DNA for the CDR3 is TGTGCCAGCAGTGAAATGAGGTCCGATACGCAGTATTTT. Protein sequence: CASSEMRSDTQYF.

The V gene is TRBV30, the J gene TRBJ2-1; D possibly corresponds to TRBD2 (6 bases). This CDR3 is 16 amino acids long. V was clipped by 3 bases and J by 1 base, with 16 bases between them. Germline values: CDR1 GTSNPN, CDR2 SVGIG (reference sequence). CDR3 in amino acids: CAWSRTGAGSYNEQFF. CDR3 sequence (DNA): TGTGCCTGGAGCCGGACCGGGGCGGGATCCTACAATGAGCAGTTCTTC. The full variable domain, rest sourced from reference TRBV30 and TRBJ2-1, is SQTIHQWPATLVQPVGSPLSLECTVEGTSNPNLYWYRQAAGRGLQLLFYSVGIGQISSEVPQNLSASRPQDRQFILSSKKLLLSDSGFYLCAWSRTGAGSYNEQFFGPGTRLTVL.

This clonotype was detected a few times. This sequence joins TRBV6-5 and TRBJ2-3; 11 nucleotides agree with TRBD2. CDR3 size: 16 residues. The germline V gene encodes CDR1 MNHEY and CDR2 SVGAGI. V lost 2 bases and J lost 0; bases outside the gene matches: 1. The CDR3 here is CASSYGTSGSTDTQYF. CDR3 DNA: TGTGCCAGCAGTTACGGGACTAGCGGTAGCACAGATACGCAGTATTTT.

This clonotype was picked up many times. The gene calls are TRBV11-2 and TRBJ2-1; the D gene is possibly TRBD2 (5 bases). V lost 5 bases to trimming and J lost 0 bases, with 14 bases between them. Germline CDR1 reads SGHAT; CDR2 reads FQNNGV. The CDR3 runs 16 residues. CDR3 DNA: TGTGCCAGCAGCCCCTTAGGGAGTAGCTCCTACAATGAGCAGTTCTTC. Residues: CASSPLGSSSYNEQFF. Based on the CDR3 plus reference TRBV11-2 and TRBJ2-1, the full variable domain is EAGVAQSPRYKIIEKRQSVAFWCNPISGHATLYWYQQILGQGPKLLIQFQNNGVVDDSQLPKDRFSAERLKGVDSTLKIQPAKLEDSAVYLCASSPLGSSSYNEQFFGPGTRLTVL.

This chain joins TRBV7-8 and TRBJ2-1; TRBD1 matches 7 bases. This CDR3 is 15 amino acids long. V shed 2 bases and J 6 bases; nucleotides not matched to a gene: 7. CDR1 is SGHVS, CDR2 FQNEAQ, per germline. The CDR3 spells CASSLIQGRSNEQFF. The DNA of the CDR3 is TGTGCCAGCAGCTTAATACAGGGGCGGTCCAATGAGCAGTTCTTC.

This clonotype was picked up one time. The chain uses TRBV6-5 and TRBJ2-2; 7 positions match TRBD1. CDR1 MNHEY and CDR2 SVGAGI come from the germline V gene. The junction had 4 bases not matched to a gene; V was cut back by 0 bases and J by 0 bases. This CDR3 comprises 17 residues. The CDR3 loop is CASSYSYRGANTGELFF. The CDR3 DNA follows: TGTGCCAGCAGTTACTCATACAGGGGCGCGAACACCGGGGAGCTGTTTTTT.

This clonotype was counted between two and nine times. The chain recombines TRBV20-1 with TRBJ2-7; 8 nucleotides agree with TRBD2. After removal of 3 bases from V and 7 bases from J, the junction contained 8 bases not matched to a gene. The CDR3 extends over 13 amino acids. Looked up from germline, CDR1 is DFQATT and CDR2 is SNEGSKA (reference sequence). The CDR3 here is CSARGLGRAEQYF. In DNA form, the CDR3 reads TGCAGTGCTAGGGGACTAGGGAGAGCGGAGCAGTACTTC.

The sample holds a few counts of this clonotype. This chain's CDR3 is CASSGTRETQYF. In nucleotides, the CDR3 is TGTGCCAGCAGTGGGACTAGGGAGACCCAGTACTTC. The chain has TRBV28 and TRBJ2-5; 8 positions agree with TRBD2. The CDR3 loop spans 12 amino acids. CDR1 is MDHEN and CDR2 is SYDVKM in the germline V gene. V lost 5 bases to trimming and J lost 5 bases; unmatched junction nucleotides: 1. Full variable domain (outside the CDR3, taken from reference TRBV28 and TRBJ2-5): DVKVTQSSRYLVKRTGEKVFLECVQDMDHENMFWYRQDPGLGLRLIYFSYDVKMKEKGDIPEGYSVSREKKERFSLILESASTNQTSMYLCASSGTRETQYFGPGTRLLVL.

This chain links TRBV7-9 with TRBJ2-7; the match to TRBD2 covers 7 bases. The V and J ends lost 5 bases and 4 bases, in that order; junction bases with no gene match: 8. The CDR3 covers 14 residues. Germline V gene data show CDR1 as SEHNR and CDR2 as FQNEAQ (reference sequence). CDR3 nucleotides: TGTGCCAGCAGCGGGGGGGGTAATCGTTACGAGCAGTACTTC. It specifies CASSGGGNRYEQYF.

This clonotype came up a few times. The chain links TRBV9 to TRBJ2-1, with D perhaps matching TRBD2 (6 bases). The CDR3 totals 16 residues. Trimming left V 0 bases short and J 2 bases short, with 12 bases between. Germline V CDR1 and CDR2: SGDLS, YYNGEE. CDR3 region: CASSVVGSGTYNEQFF. The CDR3 DNA follows: TGTGCCAGCAGCGTAGTCGGGAGTGGAACCTACAATGAGCAGTTCTTC. The entire variable domain, with the rest obtained from reference TRBV9 and TRBJ2-1, is as follows: DSGVTQTPKHLITATGQRVTLRCSPRSGDLSVYWYQQSLDQGLQFLIQYYNGEERAKGNILERFSAQQFPDLHSELNLSSLELGDSALYFCASSVVGSGTYNEQFFGPGTRLTVL.

V is TRBV4-3 and J is TRBJ1-2; D is perhaps TRBD1 (5 bases). This CDR3 region has 14 residues. V gave up 4 bases and J gave up 5 bases, with 14 bases separating them. Germline CDR1 is LGHNA and CDR2 is YSLEER. This chain's CDR3 is CASSREVRQYGYTF. The CDR3 DNA reads TGCGCCAGCAGCCGAGAAGTGAGACAGTATGGCTACACCTTC.

In this sample, this clonotype turned up many times. The rearrangement links TRBV20-1 to TRBJ2-1, with TRBD2 identical over 11 bases. The CDR3 totals 14 residues. Unmatched junction bases numbered 9, after V lost 4 bases and J lost 10 bases. Germline assignment: CDR1 DFQATT and CDR2 SNEGSKA (reference sequence). CDR3 bases: TGCAGTGCTACGACTAGCGGGAAGTTGGGGGAGCAGTTCTTC. It is translated as CSATTSGKLGEQFF.

The chain carries TRBV29-1 and TRBJ1-5, with TRBD1 as a possible D gene (5 bases). The V gene's germline CDR1 is SQVTM and CDR2 ANQGSEA. The CDR3 contains 13 residues. V dropped 7 bases and J dropped 2 bases, with 12 bases sitting between them. The CDR3, as DNA: TGCAGCGCCGGGGGAGGGGGCAATCAGCCCCAGCATTTT. Amino acids: CSAGGGGNQPQHF.

There are a few counts of this clonotype. The chain recombines TRBV11-2 with TRBJ2-7, with a possible D match to TRBD2 (5 bases). V was cut by 6 bases and J by 3 bases, with 12 bases left in between. The germline V gene has CDR1 SGHAT and CDR2 FQNNGV. This CDR3 has 13 residues. For the CDR3, the DNA is TGTGCCAGCAGACTAGACCCGGACTACGAGCAGTACTTC. Residues: CASRLDPDYEQYF.

The gene calls are TRBV7-8 and TRBJ2-2, with a possible D match to TRBD1 (6 bases). CDR1 is SGHVS, CDR2 FQNEAQ, per germline. V lost 0 bases to trimming and J lost 4 bases, with 9 bases between them. The CDR3 length is 15 residues. The CDR3 sequence: CASSLARGGTGELFF. The CDR3 region has the DNA TGTGCCAGCAGCTTAGCCAGGGGTGGCACCGGGGAGCTGTTTTTT.

This clonotype has a handful of counts. The genes are TRBV5-1 and TRBJ2-7, with TRBD2 matching 11 bases. The J segment lost 9 bases and the V segment lost 1 base, leaving 12 bases of the junction unmatched. The CDR3 is 16 residues long. The germline CDR1 and CDR2 sequences are SGHRS and YFSETQ. CDR3 bases: TGCGCCAGCAGCTTGACAGAACTGACTAGCGGGAATGGGCAGTACTTC. Its protein is CASSLTELTSGNGQYF.

V gene TRBV29-1 combines with J gene TRBJ2-7, with TRBD1 identical over 7 bases. The CDR3 runs to 14 residues. V was pared by 7 bases and J by 2 bases, with 11 bases of the junction left unmatched. Germline V gives CDR1 SQVTM, CDR2 ANQGSEA. As DNA, the CDR3 is TGCAGCGCTGACCGACAGGGTAACACCTACGAGCAGTACTTC. Translated: CSADRQGNTYEQYF.

This clonotype showed up just a few times. The rearrangement joins TRBV11-1 to TRBJ2-5; TRBD2 agrees at 11 bases. The CDR3 consists of 18 residues. Trimming took 4 bases from V and 5 from J; bases not matched to a gene: 15. The germline V gene encodes CDR1 SGHAT and CDR2 FQDESV (reference sequence). The CDR3 spells CASSSTTSGTPYYETQYF. CDR3 DNA sequence: TGTGCCAGCAGCTCCACGACTAGCGGGACCCCTTACTACGAGACCCAGTACTTC.

CDR3 coding DNA: TGTGCCAGCTCATCCTCAGGGGCGGGAGGTTCCTACGAGCAGTACTTC. It specifies CASSSSGAGGSYEQYF. The J gene is TRBJ2-7, the V gene TRBV18; 8 bases are a match to TRBD2. CDR3 length equals 16 residues. J lost 1 base, V lost 5 bases, and 10 bases had no gene match. Germline V gene data show CDR1 as KGHSH and CDR2 as LQKENI. Supplemented by reference TRBV18 and TRBJ2-7, the full variable domain reads NAGVMQNPRHLVRRRGQEARLRCSPMKGHSHVYWYRQLPEEGLKFMVYLQKENIIDESGMPKERFSAEFPKEGPSILRIQQVVRGDSAAYFCASSSSGAGGSYEQYFGPGTRLTVT.

This clonotype turned up a few times. The chain combines TRBV11-2 with TRBJ2-1; D might be TRBD1 or TRBD2, each matching 6 bases. Germline values: CDR1 SGHAT, CDR2 FQNNGV. Trimming stripped 5 bases from V and 9 bases from J, with 17 bases between. This CDR3 spans 14 amino acids. This CDR3 reads CASSPTGRGGEQFF. The CDR3 DNA follows: TGTGCCAGCAGCCCAACCGGGAGAGGGGGTGAGCAGTTCTTC.